Included here is one T cell receptor (beta chain) sequence, with context. The record originates from a study of blood T cell repertoires in COVID-19. The overall study: Specimens from acute and convalescent COVID-19 originated in the United States, Italy and Spain. In each case, the material was cDNA or gDNA derived from T cells, B-cell-depleted T cells, or PBMCs.

Sequencing was performed with immunoSEQ multiplex PCR; in TCRdb, only in-frame clones are kept and a portion is missing. The sample shows approximately 490,000 clones, 75% to 90% of them seen only once. Study members were between about 18 and 89 years old and lived in 24 US regions. Each participant's cohort was designated according to participant-reported clinical history. Germline CDR1 SGHRS, CDR2 YFSETQ. The V segment lost 5 bases and the J segment 8 bases; nucleotides outside the gene matches: 7. The CDR3 has 14 residues. Input material: PBMCs or T cells enriched from blood (not recorded which). The rearrangement joins TRBV5-1 to TRBJ1-4; TRBD1 aligns across 9 bases. The TCR was taken from a woman aged 18-35 years who had recovered from COVID-19. CDR3 bases: TGCGCCAGCAGTTGGACGGGACAGGGAGAAAAACTGTTTTTT. This codes for CASSWTGQGEKLFF.